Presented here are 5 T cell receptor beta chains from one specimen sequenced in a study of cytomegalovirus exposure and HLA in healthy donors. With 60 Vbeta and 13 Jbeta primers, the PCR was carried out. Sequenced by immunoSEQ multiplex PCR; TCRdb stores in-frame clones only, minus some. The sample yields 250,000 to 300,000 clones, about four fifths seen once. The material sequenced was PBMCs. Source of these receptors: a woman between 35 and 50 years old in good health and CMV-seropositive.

The CDR3 protein is CASSVMTGTAYEQYF. CDR3 DNA: TGTGCCAGCAGCGTAATGACCGGGACAGCCTACGAGCAGTACTTC. The chain combines TRBV7-2 with TRBJ2-7, with 7 bases matching TRBD1. The V gene end was trimmed by 5 bases and the J gene end by 2 bases; junction bases not matched to a gene: 9. The CDR3 totals 15 residues. Germline V gene data show CDR1 as SGHTA and CDR2 as FQGNSA.

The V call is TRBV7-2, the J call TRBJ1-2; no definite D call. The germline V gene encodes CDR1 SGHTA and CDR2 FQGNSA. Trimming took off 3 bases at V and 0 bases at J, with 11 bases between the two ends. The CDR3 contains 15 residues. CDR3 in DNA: TGTGCCAGCAGCTTCACCGGGGAGTCTAACTATGGCTACACCTTC. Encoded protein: CASSFTGESNYGYTF.

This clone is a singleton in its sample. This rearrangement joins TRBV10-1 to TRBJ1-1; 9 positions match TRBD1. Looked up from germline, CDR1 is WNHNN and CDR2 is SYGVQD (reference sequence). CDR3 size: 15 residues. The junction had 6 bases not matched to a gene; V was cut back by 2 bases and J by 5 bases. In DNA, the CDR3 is TGCGCCAGCAGTGAGCGGGACAGGGCGGAGACTGAAGCTTTCTTT. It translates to CASSERDRAETEAFF.

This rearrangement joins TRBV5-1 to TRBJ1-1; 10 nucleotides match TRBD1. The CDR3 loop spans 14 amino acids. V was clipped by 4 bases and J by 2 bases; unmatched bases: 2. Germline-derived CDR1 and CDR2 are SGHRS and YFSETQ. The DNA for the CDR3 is TGCGCCAGCAGCCGGGACAGGGGAAACACTGAAGCTTTCTTT. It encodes CASSRDRGNTEAFF.

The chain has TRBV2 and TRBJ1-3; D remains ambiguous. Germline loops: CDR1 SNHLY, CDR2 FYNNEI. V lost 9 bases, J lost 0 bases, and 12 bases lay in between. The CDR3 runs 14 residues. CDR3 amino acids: CASTSDYSGNTIYF. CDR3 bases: TGTGCCAGTACCTCCGACTACTCTGGAAACACCATATATTTT.